These 22 T cell receptor beta chains were all obtained from the same sample, sequenced in a study of blood T cell repertoires in COVID-19. Clones were read by immunoSEQ multiplex PCR, and TCRdb kept only the in-frame ones, dropping some. The repertoire holds around 250,000 clones, roughly 83% seen once, with roughly 12% in the top ten. Material for sequencing was peripheral blood. The receptors here all came from an elderly man with acute or convalescent COVID-19.

The chain couples TRBV6-4 to TRBJ1-2, with D unclear. V lost 6 bases, J lost 2 bases, and 13 bases lay in between. The CDR3 runs 14 residues. Germline lookup yields CDR1 MRHNA and CDR2 SNTAGT. The CDR3 spells CASSLTPWNYGYTF. CDR3 nucleotides: TGTGCCAGCAGCCTAACCCCGTGGAACTATGGCTACACCTTC.

V and J are TRBV6-5 and TRBJ1-4; 9 bases line up with TRBD1. In germline, CDR1 is MNHEY, CDR2 SVGAGI. Losses at the gene ends were 4 bases for V and 7 bases for J; bases not matched to a gene: 4. This CDR3 has 14 amino acids. DNA of the CDR3: TGTGCCAGCAGTTCACAGGGGGCAGGTGAAAAACTGTTTTTT. Its translation is CASSSQGAGEKLFF.

CDR3 nucleotide sequence: TGTGCCAGCAGTCAAGAGTCTGGGGGGAAGGTGACTGAAGCTTTCTTT. Translation gives CASSQESGGKVTEAFF. The chain employs TRBV7-6 and TRBJ1-1, with a weak D call TRBD1 (5 bases). This CDR3 comprises 16 residues. V shed 6 bases and J shed 5 bases, with 22 bases lying between them. Germline values: CDR1 SGHVS, CDR2 FNYEAQ.

The rearrangement joins TRBV5-4 to TRBJ2-1; 7 positions agree with TRBD1. Germline V lookup: CDR1 SGHNT, CDR2 YYREEE (reference sequence). The CDR3 totals 16 residues. Unmatched junction bases numbered 10, after V lost 2 bases and J lost 5 bases. CDR3 residues: CASSFSVQGKDNEQFF. In DNA form, the CDR3 reads TGTGCCAGCAGCTTTTCGGTACAGGGGAAGGACAATGAGCAGTTCTTC.

This clone was seen just once. This chain connects TRBV3-1 (or the pseudogene TRBV3-2) to TRBJ1-5; D is unresolved. The CDR3 extends over 12 amino acids. Germline-derived CDR1 and CDR2 are LGHDT and YNNKEL (reference sequence). Trimming shortened V by 4 bases and J by 7 bases, and 8 bases separated the two germline ends. CDR3 DNA sequence: TGTGCCAGCAGCCGAGGGATGCAGCCCCAGCATTTT. This encodes CASSRGMQPQHF.

On this clone: This specimen includes other DNA sequences encoding the same CDR3. This chain links TRBV18 with TRBJ2-3; D uncertain. The CDR3 consists of 14 residues. Trimming removed 2 bases at V and 1 base at J, with 7 bases between. Germline V gives CDR1 KGHSH, CDR2 LQKENI. CDR3 residues: CASSPLSGTDTQYF. The CDR3 nucleotides are TGTGCCAGCTCACCATTGAGCGGCACAGATACGCAGTATTTT.

On this clone: Distinct nucleotide sequences in the sample also encode this CDR3. The chain combines TRBV7-2 with TRBJ2-3; D uncertain. Trimming took 1 base from V and 2 from J, leaving 7 bases between them. The CDR3 extends over 14 amino acids. Germline V lookup: CDR1 SGHTA, CDR2 FQGNSA. The CDR3 sequence is CASSLDRVTDTQYF. For the CDR3, the DNA is TGTGCCAGCAGCTTAGATAGAGTCACAGATACGCAGTATTTT.

V gene TRBV4-1 combines with J gene TRBJ1-5, with D possibly TRBD1 on 5 matching bases. Germline values: CDR1 MGHRA, CDR2 YSYEKL. The V end lost 0 bases, the J end lost 2 bases, and 14 bases lay between the germline ends. The CDR3 loop spans 17 amino acids. Here the CDR3 reads CASSQDLGGAGNQPQHF. The DNA for the CDR3 is TGCGCCAGCAGCCAAGATCTGGGAGGGGCTGGCAATCAGCCCCAGCATTTT.

This clone was observed once. The rearrangement links TRBV2 to TRBJ1-5; TRBD1 agrees at 7 bases. This CDR3 region has 17 residues. Germline V gene data show CDR1 as SNHLY and CDR2 as FYNNEI. V lost 5 bases and J lost 0; bases outside the gene matches: 10. CDR3 in amino acids: CASSFMTGMRSNQPQHF. DNA for the CDR3: TGTGCCAGCAGTTTTATGACAGGGATGCGTAGCAATCAGCCCCAGCATTTT.

CDR3 coding DNA: TGTGCCAGCAGCCCAATCACTAGCGTGGTGGTAGATGAGCAGTTCTTC. Translating gives CASSPITSVVVDEQFF. This sequence joins TRBV28 and TRBJ2-1, with 7 bases that match TRBD2. Germline CDR1 is MDHEN and CDR2 is SYDVKM. V shed 6 bases and J 8 bases; nucleotides not matched to a gene: 16. The CDR3 loop spans 16 amino acids. Full variable domain (remainder filled in from reference TRBV28 and TRBJ2-1): DVKVTQSSRYLVKRTGEKVFLECVQDMDHENMFWYRQDPGLGLRLIYFSYDVKMKEKGDIPEGYSVSREKKERFSLILESASTNQTSMYLCASSPITSVVVDEQFFGPGTRLTVL.

The chain's CDR3 is CASSPGARYTGELFF. The CDR3 nucleotides are TGTGCCAGCAGCCCAGGGGCGAGATACACCGGGGAGCTGTTTTTT. The V and J genes are TRBV3-1 (or the pseudogene TRBV3-2) and TRBJ2-2; tentative D call: TRBD1 (6 bases). Trimming shortened V by 4 bases and J by 3 bases, and 12 bases separated the two germline ends. The germline V gene encodes CDR1 LGHDT and CDR2 YNNKEL (reference sequence). The CDR3 is 15 residues long.

CDR3 in DNA: TGTGCCACCAGCTCCCCCCTCCTGCTTCGGAACGTCCTGACTTTC. It translates to CATSSPLLLRNVLTF. The rearrangement joins TRBV15 to TRBJ2-6, with D uncertain. The germline CDR1 and CDR2 sequences are LNHNV and YYDKDF (reference sequence). This CDR3 is built from 15 residues. V was shortened by 5 bases and J by 10 bases, with 18 bases between the two germline ends.

The CDR3 here is CASRKGTSGGARRTGELFF. The DNA of the CDR3 is TGTGCCAGTCGGAAGGGGACTAGCGGGGGCGCACGGAGGACCGGGGAGCTGTTTTTT. The chain is built from TRBV19 and TRBJ2-2; TRBD2 matches at 14 bases. V trimming: 8 bases; J trimming: 5 bases; junction bases outside the gene matches: 16. The CDR3 totals 19 residues. Germline loops: CDR1 LNHDA, CDR2 SQIVND (reference sequence).

The CDR3 region has the DNA TGTGCCACCAGCAGAGATAGAATAGACAGCTTCTCGTATGGCTACACCTTC. Translating it yields CATSRDRIDSFSYGYTF. This chain links TRBV15 with TRBJ1-2; a weak D match, TRBD1 (5 bases). The V end lost 0 bases, the J end lost 5 bases, and 19 bases lay between the germline ends. Germline V gene sequence: CDR1 LNHNV, CDR2 YYDKDF (reference sequence). The CDR3 extends over 17 amino acids. The full variable domain, rest sourced from reference TRBV15 and TRBJ1-2, is DAMVIQNPRYQVTQFGKPVTLSCSQTLNHNVMYWYQQKSSQAPKLLFHYYDKDFNNEADTPDNFQSRRPNTSFCFLDIRSPGLGDTAMYLCATSRDRIDSFSYGYTFGSGTRLTVV.

This chain joins TRBV6-5 and TRBJ2-7, with D maybe TRBD2 (6 bases). The V end was cut by 8 bases, the J end by 4 bases, with 15 bases between. The germline V gene has CDR1 MNHEY and CDR2 SVGAGI. There are 13 residues in the CDR3. The CDR3 spells CASGGAKTYEQYF. DNA of the CDR3: TGTGCCAGCGGCGGGGCGAAAACTTACGAGCAGTACTTC.

The chain is built from TRBV3-1 (or the pseudogene TRBV3-2) and TRBJ2-2; D is perhaps TRBD1 (6 bases). Germline assignment: CDR1 LGHDT and CDR2 YNNKEL (reference sequence). CDR3 length: 16 amino acids. Trimming stripped 6 bases from V and 4 bases from J, with 18 bases between. CDR3 sequence (DNA): TGTGCCAGCAGACAGACCGACAGGCGTGCCACCGGGGAGCTGTTTTTT. This gives the protein CASRQTDRRATGELFF.

Worth noting for this clone: The junction and the germline gene differ at one end; a read error may be behind it. Within the sample, other DNA sequences also encode this same CDR3. The gene calls are TRBV9 and TRBJ2-2; 8 bases agree with TRBD2. Germline V CDR1 and CDR2: SGDLS, YYNGEE. This CDR3 comprises 15 residues. The CDR3 sequence: CASSVVSGSTGELFF. CDR3 coding DNA: TGTGCTAGCAGCGTAGTGAGCGGGAGCACCGGGGAGCTGTTTTTT.

This chain uses TRBV19 with TRBJ1-5; 8 positions agree with TRBD1. Looked up from germline, CDR1 is LNHDA and CDR2 is SQIVND (reference sequence). J lost 4 bases, V lost 0 bases, and 8 bases had no gene match. This CDR3 spans 17 amino acids. CDR3 loop: CASSIDRGQGVNQPQHF. CDR3 in DNA: TGTGCCAGTAGTATAGATCGTGGACAGGGTGTAAATCAGCCCCAGCATTTT.

Points on this clone: Distinct nucleotide sequences in the sample also encode this CDR3. J is TRBJ1-5 and V is TRBV2; unclear D gene. V shed 3 bases and J shed 6 bases, with 12 bases lying between them. The CDR3 covers 14 residues. Germline lookup yields CDR1 SNHLY and CDR2 FYNNEI. CDR3 nucleotides: TGTGCCAGCAGTGACCGGGGTATCGGTCAGCCCCAGCATTTT. Its protein is CASSDRGIGQPQHF.

The chain is built from TRBV2 and TRBJ2-7; a possible D gene is TRBD2 (6 bases). The V end was cut by 1 base, the J end by 5 bases, with 15 bases between. CDR3 length: 15 residues. CDR1 is SNHLY and CDR2 is FYNNEI in the germline V gene. The CDR3 bases are TGTGCCAGCAGTGAAGTCCCGGGTGGAGGGGACGAGCAGTACTTC. Translation: CASSEVPGGGDEQYF.

The chain carries TRBV6-2 or TRBV6-3 and TRBJ1-5, with 7 bases matching TRBD1. Germline loops: CDR1 MNHEY, CDR2 SVGEGT. With V trimmed by 5 bases and J by 5 bases, 6 bases remained unmatched. This CDR3 has 14 amino acids. CDR3 protein: CASSGRQGHQPQHF. As DNA, the CDR3 is TGTGCCAGCAGTGGCCGACAGGGCCATCAGCCCCAGCATTTT.

The J gene is TRBJ2-7, the V gene TRBV6-1, with TRBD1 matching over 7 bases. There are 15 residues in the CDR3. V trimming: 1 base; J trimming: 5 bases; junction bases outside the gene matches: 8. Germline-derived CDR1 and CDR2 are MNHNS and SASEGT. The CDR3 region has the DNA TGTGCCAGCAGTGAAGGGTACAGGGGATCGAACGAGCAGTACTTC. Translation gives CASSEGYRGSNEQYF.